The sequence of this TCR beta chain was determined in a study of CXCR3-negative and CXCR3-positive naive CD8 T cells. Background on the study: Sequencing gave 120 million to 150 million TRB reads overall, about 1.5 +/- 0.3 million per library. Findings and caveats of the study: For naive cells, CXCR3-negative and CXCR3-positive subsets had similar TRBV-TRBJ usage; for memory cells, usage differed. In both naive subsets diversity was comparably high, whereas memory CD8+ cells showed much lower diversity. TRB CDR3 properties indicated TCR strength, while surface CD5 was similar across naive subsets.

Researchers prepared the TRB cDNA libraries using 5' RACE with UMI labels. No DNA is given; TCRdb re-called the 5' RACE reads and lists each CDR3 protein once. The sample table includes 20,000 to 30,000 distinct CDR3 sequences. For this clonotype: Its antigen is still unknown.

The length of the CDR3 is 12 residues. Source material: naive CXCR3- CD8+ T cells from blood. Subset of the sample: CD45RO-CCR7+CD27+CD95- naive CD8+ T cells lacking CXCR3 (TNR3-). The rearrangement links TRBV12-3 or TRBV12-4 to TRBJ1-2; without DNA, the TCRdb call of TRBD1 cannot be checked. The sequence was obtained from a human donor in good health. Some clones in this sample may be carry-over from other donors' samples. The CDR3 sequence is CATQRQYYGYTF.